A selection of T cell receptor beta chains follows, all from one sample in a study of T cells after yellow fever vaccination. TCRdb recomputed calls from the 5' RACE reads with MiXCR, one row per CDR3 protein. The sample consists of 450,000 to 550,000 distinct CDR3 sequences, 15% to 20% of them appearing once. The sequencing used PBMCs, collected 15 days after the yellow fever booster vaccination. These receptors came from a man between 25 and 39 years old who received the YFV17D yellow fever vaccine. Both conserved end residues are part of each CDR3. A D gene is named only where the DNA matches it firmly. The size of a clone is reported for some rows only, either as once, few or many, or as a class for expanded clones.

TRBV12-3/TRBV12-4,TRBJ2-1,-,-,TGTGCCAGCCACCCACCCACCGGGACGAGTGTCAGCTCCTACAATGAGCAGTTCTTC,CASHPPTGTSVSSYNEQFF
TRBV12-3/TRBV12-4,TRBJ2-7,few,TRBD1,TGTGCCAGCAGTCCCTACAGGGGGCGGGGTTACGAGCAGTACTTC,CASSPYRGRGYEQYF
TRBV7-2,TRBJ2-7,few,TRBD2,TGTGCCAGCAGCTTAAGTGGGACTAGCGTATCCTACGAGCAGTACTTC,CASSLSGTSVSYEQYF
TRBV7-9,TRBJ1-5,-,-,TGTGCCAGCAGCTTAGGCGGGCCGGGAAATCAGCCCCAGCATTTT,CASSLGGPGNQPQHF
TRBV20-1,TRBJ2-5,few,TRBD1,TGCAGTGCCTGGGACAGGAAGGCTCTAGGTATTCAAGAGACCCAGTACTTC,CSAWDRKALGIQETQYF
TRBV20-1,TRBJ2-2,few,TRBD2,TGCAGTGCTAGAGATACTCGCGGGAGGGCCATAGGCGGGGAGCTGTTTTTT,CSARDTRGRAIGGELFF
TRBV7-9,TRBJ2-3,-,-,TGTGCCAGCAGCTTGGTGGGGATTCAAGATACGCAGTATTTT,CASSLVGIQDTQYF
TRBV29-1,TRBJ2-7,few,-,TGCAGCGCATTTGGGGGCGAAGAGTCCTACGAGCAGTACTTC,CSAFGGEESYEQYF
TRBV20-1,TRBJ2-7,-,-,TGCAGTGCTAGAGACTATCTTAGCGCGCGGTCCTACGAGCAGTACTTC,CSARDYLSARSYEQYF
TRBV7-2,TRBJ2-5,many,-,TGTGCCAGCAGCCGGGACACCCAAGAGACCCAGTACTTC,CASSRDTQETQYF
TRBV5-4,TRBJ1-2,-,TRBD1,TGTGCCAGCAGCTTGGTGGAGGGGGCGAGGAAGGGCTACACCTTC,CASSLVEGARKGYTF
TRBV28,TRBJ2-7,-,TRBD1,TGTGCCAGCAGTTCGAGTCTGGCGAGGGGGCGCATCTACGAGCAGTACTTC,CASSSSLARGRIYEQYF
TRBV6-6,TRBJ1-1,-,TRBD1,TGTGCCAGCAGCCGGAGACAGGGTGAAGCTTTCTTT,CASSRRQGEAFF
TRBV11-2,TRBJ2-1,-,-,TGTGCCAGCAGCTTAGAAGCGGGTAGCTCCTACAATGAGCAGTTCTTC,CASSLEAGSSYNEQFF
TRBV7-9,TRBJ2-7,few,TRBD1,TGTGCCAGCAGCTTAGCAAGTGGGACAGGGGAAGCCTTC,CASSLASGTGEAF
TRBV10-2,TRBJ1-4,-,TRBD1,TGCGCCAGCAGTGAGGGACAGGGTGAAAAACTGTTTTTT,CASSEGQGEKLFF
TRBV5-4,TRBJ2-4,few,-,TGTGCCAGCAGCTCTTCCGGGACAGCCAAAAACATTCAGTACTTC,CASSSSGTAKNIQYF
TRBV6-2/TRBV6-3,TRBJ2-7,few,-,TGTGCCAGCAGTTACGTCTGGAGGGACTCCCCGAAAGCTGACGAGCAGTACTTC,CASSYVWRDSPKADEQYF
TRBV25-1,TRBJ2-1,few,TRBD1,TGTGCCAGCAGACAAACGGGACAGGGGGCTAATGAGCAGTTCTTC,CASRQTGQGANEQFF
TRBV12-3/TRBV12-4,TRBJ1-2,few,-,TGTGCCAGCAGACATTCAGGGAACTATGGCTACACCTTC,CASRHSGNYGYTF
TRBV12-3/TRBV12-4,TRBJ2-1,-,TRBD2,TGTGCCAGCAATGCTCACCCCGGGCTAGCGGAGTGGGGGCAGTTCTTC,CASNAHPGLAEWGQFF
TRBV4-3,TRBJ2-1,-,-,TGCGCCAGCAGCCCGGAGACTAACTACAATGAGCAGTTCTTC,CASSPETNYNEQFF
TRBV24-1,TRBJ2-1,few,TRBD2,TGTGCCACCAGTGATTGGGGGATTAGTGGACTAGCGGGAAACAATGAGCAGTTCTTC,CATSDWGISGLAGNNEQFF
TRBV7-2,TRBJ2-2,few,-,TGTGCTAAAGCCACCCCTCACACCGGGGAGCTGTTTTTT,CAKATPHTGELFF
TRBV19,TRBJ2-7,-,TRBD1,TGTGCCAGTAGTAGCCTGACAGGGGTCGAGCAGTACTTC,CASSSLTGVEQYF
TRBV7-9,TRBJ2-7,few,TRBD2,TGTGCCAGCAGCTTAGTCAGCGGGGGCCTCTACGAGCAGTACTTC,CASSLVSGGLYEQYF
TRBV14,TRBJ2-1,few,TRBD2,TGTGCCAGCAGCCAAGCTCCTAAGGCGGGAGGACGGGAGCAGTTCTTC,CASSQAPKAGGREQFF
TRBV5-1,TRBJ2-1,few,-,TGCGCCAGCAGCTTGGCCAGCGAGTACAATGAGCAGTTCTTC,CASSLASEYNEQFF
TRBV5-5,TRBJ1-1,few,-,TGTGCCAGCAGCCAAGACCCCTGGAACACTGAAGCTTTCTTT,CASSQDPWNTEAFF
TRBV5-1,TRBJ1-1,few,-,TGCGCCAGCAGCTTCACGACATCACTGAACACTGAAGCTTTCTTT,CASSFTTSLNTEAFF
TRBV30,TRBJ2-2,few,TRBD1,TGTGAGGGACAGGGGTCCACCGGGGAGCTGTTTTTT,CEGQGSTGELFF
TRBV7-9,TRBJ2-7,many,-,TGTGCCAGCAGCCTAGAGGGGCAGGGATTGGAAGAGCAGTACTTC,CASSLEGQGLEEQYF
TRBV5-1,TRBJ2-1,few,TRBD1,TGCGCCAGCAGCCAACAGGGGGTCAGCTCCTACAATGAGCAGTTCTTC,CASSQQGVSSYNEQFF
TRBV20-1,TRBJ2-1,-,TRBD2,TGCAGTGCTGGGACTAGCTTATACAATGAGCAGTTCTTC,CSAGTSLYNEQFF
TRBV7-8,TRBJ2-7,-,-,TGTGCCAGCAGCTTAAGGGGCGAAAGCTCCTACGAGCAGTACTTC,CASSLRGESSYEQYF
TRBV6-1,TRBJ2-4,-,-,TGTGCCAGCAGTGAAGCGCCAGGGGAGGGGCACATTCAGTACTTC,CASSEAPGEGHIQYF
TRBV7-2,TRBJ2-7,-,-,TGTGCCAGCAGCCCGACTAGGGGCTACGAGCAGTACTTC,CASSPTRGYEQYF
TRBV5-1,TRBJ2-7,few,TRBD1,TGCGCCAGCAGCGCAACCCGGGACAGACACAGCCCGCTGTCCTACGAGCAGTACTTC,CASSATRDRHSPLSYEQYF
TRBV20-1,TRBJ2-5,few,TRBD1,TGCAGTGCTTTCTGGGACAGGGGCCAAGAGACCCAGTACTTC,CSAFWDRGQETQYF
TRBV20-1,TRBJ2-5,few,TRBD2,TGCAGTGCCGAAACCGGGGGGAAGAAAGAGACCCAGTACTTC,CSAETGGKKETQYF
TRBV10-3,TRBJ2-7,-,-,TGTGCCACAGGTCTGGATGACTACGAGCAGTACTTC,CATGLDDYEQYF